This TCR beta chain was recovered during a study of T cells in Graves' hyperthyroidism and ophthalmopathy. Amplified TCR beta CDR3 regions came from RNA transcripts. The HTBI set primed first-round TCR CDR3 RT-PCR. Each CDR3 protein gets one entry after TCRdb re-called the multiplex PCR reads with MiXCR. The data hold some 570,000 distinct CDR3 sequences, with 14% observed a single time. Worth noting for this clonotype: What it recognizes is unknown. An end of the junction differs from the germline gene, which may be a read error.

General observations from the study: Blood held most thyroid clonotypes expanded above 0.001 frequency. Model output signaled ophthalmopathy a median around 6.9 months ahead of onset.

Under 3 months was the duration of disease in ophthalmopathy patients, who also had a Clinical Activity Score of at least 3 and a NOSPECS grade of at least 4. Patients were excluded for uncontrolled infection, other autoimmune disease, pregnancy or lactation. This CDR3 is 15 amino acids long. The receptor's source is a woman aged 18-29 years with Graves' ophthalmopathy. The specimen was blood. The rearrangement joins TRBV12-3 or TRBV12-4 to TRBJ2-5; D call uncertain. The CDR3 loop is CASSYGDWGKETQCF. Written as DNA, the CDR3 is TGTGCCAGCAGTTATGGGGATTGGGGAAAAGAGACCCAGTGCTTC.